Following are 10 T cell receptor beta chains from one sample sequenced in a study of T cells of healthy individuals. TCRdb reprocessed the 5' RACE reads with MiXCR, giving one entry per CDR3 protein. Among more than 85,000 distinct CDR3 sequences listed, approximately 15% were seen once. Source of these receptors: a human donor in good health.

This chain connects TRBV4-1 to TRBJ2-5, with a possible D match to TRBD1 (5 bases). CDR3 size: 15 residues. V shed 0 bases and J shed 1 base, with 9 bases lying between them. Per the germline V gene, CDR1 is MGHRA and CDR2 is YSYEKL. DNA for the CDR3: TGCGCCAGCAGCCAAGATGGGGCAGGCCAAGAGACCCAGTACTTC. It is translated as CASSQDGAGQETQYF.

This clonotype was counted only a few times. V and J are TRBV4-2 and TRBJ2-2; 13 bases are a match to TRBD2. V dropped 3 bases and J dropped 7; count of bases not matched to a gene: 11. Germline CDR1 is LGHNA and CDR2 is YNFKEQ. CDR3 length: 18 residues. This chain's CDR3 is CASSHPSLLAGGFGELFF. The CDR3 DNA follows: TGTGCCAGCAGCCACCCCTCCCTACTAGCGGGAGGGTTCGGGGAGCTGTTTTTT.

This clonotype has a count of ten or more. V usage is TRBV6-5 and J usage is TRBJ1-4; 8 nucleotides line up with TRBD1. Germline CDR1 reads MNHEY; CDR2 reads SVGAGI. V lost 4 bases to trimming and J lost 5 bases; unmatched junction nucleotides: 6. CDR3 length: 15 amino acids. CDR3 DNA sequence: TGTGCCAGCAGTTTTCGACAGGGGCGAAATGAAAAACTGTTTTTT. The encoded protein is CASSFRQGRNEKLFF.

V usage is TRBV28 and J usage is TRBJ2-7; TRBD2 is a possible D gene (6 bases). With 2 bases removed from V and 5 bases from J, the gap between germline ends came to 13 bases. CDR3 length: 14 amino acids. The germline V gene encodes CDR1 MDHEN and CDR2 SYDVKM. CDR3 nucleotides: TGTGCCAGCAGTTTAGCGGGGAGTGGGAACGAGCAGTACTTC. Amino acid sequence: CASSLAGSGNEQYF.

This clonotype was observed many times. The chain uses TRBV6-5 and TRBJ2-2, with TRBD2 as a possible D gene (6 bases). Trimming shortened V by 4 bases and J by 5 bases, and 11 bases separated the two germline ends. Per germline, CDR1 MNHEY and CDR2 SVGAGI. This CDR3 has 14 amino acids. Here the CDR3 DNA reads TGTGCCAGCAGTTTAGCGGAGGGGACCGGGGAGCTGTTTTTT. The encoded protein is CASSLAEGTGELFF.

The V gene is TRBV10-2, the J gene TRBJ2-7; the D is unclear. Germline V lookup: CDR1 WSHSY, CDR2 SAAADI. The CDR3 spans 14 residues. The germline V and J ends were trimmed by 0 bases and 5 bases, with 11 bases remaining between them. CDR3: CASSESRASHEQYF. The CDR3, as DNA: TGCGCCAGCAGTGAGTCTCGAGCTTCCCACGAGCAGTACTTC.

This clonotype appeared many times. This chain connects TRBV14 to TRBJ2-1; D possibly uses TRBD1 or TRBD2 (5 bases each). In germline, CDR1 is SGHDN, CDR2 FVKESK. CDR3 length: 15 residues. V lost 3 bases, J lost 5 bases, and 14 bases lay in between. The CDR3 region has the DNA TGTGCCAGCAGCCATGCCGGGACGTGGAACAATGAGCAGTTCTTC. Translation gives CASSHAGTWNNEQFF.

This clonotype was counted only a few times. The chain employs TRBV28 and TRBJ2-4; no clear D. CDR3 length: 14 amino acids. Trimming took 5 bases from V and 2 from J, leaving 10 bases between them. CDR1 and CDR2 (germline): MDHEN, SYDVKM. In DNA form, the CDR3 reads TGTGCCAGCAGTGTACCTACGCCCAAAAACATTCAGTACTTC. Translated, it gives CASSVPTPKNIQYF. The full variable domain, completed using reference TRBV28 and TRBJ2-4, is DVKVTQSSRYLVKRTGEKVFLECVQDMDHENMFWYRQDPGLGLRLIYFSYDVKMKEKGDIPEGYSVSREKKERFSLILESASTNQTSMYLCASSVPTPKNIQYFGAGTRLSVL.

The sample holds a few counts of this clonotype. The chain has TRBV3-1 and TRBJ1-5; TRBD1 matches at 7 bases. Losses at the gene ends were 4 bases for V and 3 bases for J; bases not matched to a gene: 18. Germline lookup yields CDR1 LGHDT and CDR2 YNNKEL (reference sequence). The CDR3 consists of 19 residues. The CDR3 DNA sequence: TGTGCCAGCAGCCTCATCCTGACGACAGGGAGGTCTATCAATCAGCCCCAGCATTTT. Translation gives CASSLILTTGRSINQPQHF.

The chain links TRBV6-2 or TRBV6-3 to TRBJ2-3; tentatively, D is TRBD2 (6 bases). Germline assignment: CDR1 MNHEY and CDR2 SVGEGT. CDR3 length: 17 amino acids. Trimming left V 8 bases short and J 0 bases short, with 21 bases between. The CDR3 DNA reads TGTGCCAGCCGCGGGATCAGGGCTAGCCCGAGCACAGATACGCAGTATTTT. Residues: CASRGIRASPSTDTQYF.